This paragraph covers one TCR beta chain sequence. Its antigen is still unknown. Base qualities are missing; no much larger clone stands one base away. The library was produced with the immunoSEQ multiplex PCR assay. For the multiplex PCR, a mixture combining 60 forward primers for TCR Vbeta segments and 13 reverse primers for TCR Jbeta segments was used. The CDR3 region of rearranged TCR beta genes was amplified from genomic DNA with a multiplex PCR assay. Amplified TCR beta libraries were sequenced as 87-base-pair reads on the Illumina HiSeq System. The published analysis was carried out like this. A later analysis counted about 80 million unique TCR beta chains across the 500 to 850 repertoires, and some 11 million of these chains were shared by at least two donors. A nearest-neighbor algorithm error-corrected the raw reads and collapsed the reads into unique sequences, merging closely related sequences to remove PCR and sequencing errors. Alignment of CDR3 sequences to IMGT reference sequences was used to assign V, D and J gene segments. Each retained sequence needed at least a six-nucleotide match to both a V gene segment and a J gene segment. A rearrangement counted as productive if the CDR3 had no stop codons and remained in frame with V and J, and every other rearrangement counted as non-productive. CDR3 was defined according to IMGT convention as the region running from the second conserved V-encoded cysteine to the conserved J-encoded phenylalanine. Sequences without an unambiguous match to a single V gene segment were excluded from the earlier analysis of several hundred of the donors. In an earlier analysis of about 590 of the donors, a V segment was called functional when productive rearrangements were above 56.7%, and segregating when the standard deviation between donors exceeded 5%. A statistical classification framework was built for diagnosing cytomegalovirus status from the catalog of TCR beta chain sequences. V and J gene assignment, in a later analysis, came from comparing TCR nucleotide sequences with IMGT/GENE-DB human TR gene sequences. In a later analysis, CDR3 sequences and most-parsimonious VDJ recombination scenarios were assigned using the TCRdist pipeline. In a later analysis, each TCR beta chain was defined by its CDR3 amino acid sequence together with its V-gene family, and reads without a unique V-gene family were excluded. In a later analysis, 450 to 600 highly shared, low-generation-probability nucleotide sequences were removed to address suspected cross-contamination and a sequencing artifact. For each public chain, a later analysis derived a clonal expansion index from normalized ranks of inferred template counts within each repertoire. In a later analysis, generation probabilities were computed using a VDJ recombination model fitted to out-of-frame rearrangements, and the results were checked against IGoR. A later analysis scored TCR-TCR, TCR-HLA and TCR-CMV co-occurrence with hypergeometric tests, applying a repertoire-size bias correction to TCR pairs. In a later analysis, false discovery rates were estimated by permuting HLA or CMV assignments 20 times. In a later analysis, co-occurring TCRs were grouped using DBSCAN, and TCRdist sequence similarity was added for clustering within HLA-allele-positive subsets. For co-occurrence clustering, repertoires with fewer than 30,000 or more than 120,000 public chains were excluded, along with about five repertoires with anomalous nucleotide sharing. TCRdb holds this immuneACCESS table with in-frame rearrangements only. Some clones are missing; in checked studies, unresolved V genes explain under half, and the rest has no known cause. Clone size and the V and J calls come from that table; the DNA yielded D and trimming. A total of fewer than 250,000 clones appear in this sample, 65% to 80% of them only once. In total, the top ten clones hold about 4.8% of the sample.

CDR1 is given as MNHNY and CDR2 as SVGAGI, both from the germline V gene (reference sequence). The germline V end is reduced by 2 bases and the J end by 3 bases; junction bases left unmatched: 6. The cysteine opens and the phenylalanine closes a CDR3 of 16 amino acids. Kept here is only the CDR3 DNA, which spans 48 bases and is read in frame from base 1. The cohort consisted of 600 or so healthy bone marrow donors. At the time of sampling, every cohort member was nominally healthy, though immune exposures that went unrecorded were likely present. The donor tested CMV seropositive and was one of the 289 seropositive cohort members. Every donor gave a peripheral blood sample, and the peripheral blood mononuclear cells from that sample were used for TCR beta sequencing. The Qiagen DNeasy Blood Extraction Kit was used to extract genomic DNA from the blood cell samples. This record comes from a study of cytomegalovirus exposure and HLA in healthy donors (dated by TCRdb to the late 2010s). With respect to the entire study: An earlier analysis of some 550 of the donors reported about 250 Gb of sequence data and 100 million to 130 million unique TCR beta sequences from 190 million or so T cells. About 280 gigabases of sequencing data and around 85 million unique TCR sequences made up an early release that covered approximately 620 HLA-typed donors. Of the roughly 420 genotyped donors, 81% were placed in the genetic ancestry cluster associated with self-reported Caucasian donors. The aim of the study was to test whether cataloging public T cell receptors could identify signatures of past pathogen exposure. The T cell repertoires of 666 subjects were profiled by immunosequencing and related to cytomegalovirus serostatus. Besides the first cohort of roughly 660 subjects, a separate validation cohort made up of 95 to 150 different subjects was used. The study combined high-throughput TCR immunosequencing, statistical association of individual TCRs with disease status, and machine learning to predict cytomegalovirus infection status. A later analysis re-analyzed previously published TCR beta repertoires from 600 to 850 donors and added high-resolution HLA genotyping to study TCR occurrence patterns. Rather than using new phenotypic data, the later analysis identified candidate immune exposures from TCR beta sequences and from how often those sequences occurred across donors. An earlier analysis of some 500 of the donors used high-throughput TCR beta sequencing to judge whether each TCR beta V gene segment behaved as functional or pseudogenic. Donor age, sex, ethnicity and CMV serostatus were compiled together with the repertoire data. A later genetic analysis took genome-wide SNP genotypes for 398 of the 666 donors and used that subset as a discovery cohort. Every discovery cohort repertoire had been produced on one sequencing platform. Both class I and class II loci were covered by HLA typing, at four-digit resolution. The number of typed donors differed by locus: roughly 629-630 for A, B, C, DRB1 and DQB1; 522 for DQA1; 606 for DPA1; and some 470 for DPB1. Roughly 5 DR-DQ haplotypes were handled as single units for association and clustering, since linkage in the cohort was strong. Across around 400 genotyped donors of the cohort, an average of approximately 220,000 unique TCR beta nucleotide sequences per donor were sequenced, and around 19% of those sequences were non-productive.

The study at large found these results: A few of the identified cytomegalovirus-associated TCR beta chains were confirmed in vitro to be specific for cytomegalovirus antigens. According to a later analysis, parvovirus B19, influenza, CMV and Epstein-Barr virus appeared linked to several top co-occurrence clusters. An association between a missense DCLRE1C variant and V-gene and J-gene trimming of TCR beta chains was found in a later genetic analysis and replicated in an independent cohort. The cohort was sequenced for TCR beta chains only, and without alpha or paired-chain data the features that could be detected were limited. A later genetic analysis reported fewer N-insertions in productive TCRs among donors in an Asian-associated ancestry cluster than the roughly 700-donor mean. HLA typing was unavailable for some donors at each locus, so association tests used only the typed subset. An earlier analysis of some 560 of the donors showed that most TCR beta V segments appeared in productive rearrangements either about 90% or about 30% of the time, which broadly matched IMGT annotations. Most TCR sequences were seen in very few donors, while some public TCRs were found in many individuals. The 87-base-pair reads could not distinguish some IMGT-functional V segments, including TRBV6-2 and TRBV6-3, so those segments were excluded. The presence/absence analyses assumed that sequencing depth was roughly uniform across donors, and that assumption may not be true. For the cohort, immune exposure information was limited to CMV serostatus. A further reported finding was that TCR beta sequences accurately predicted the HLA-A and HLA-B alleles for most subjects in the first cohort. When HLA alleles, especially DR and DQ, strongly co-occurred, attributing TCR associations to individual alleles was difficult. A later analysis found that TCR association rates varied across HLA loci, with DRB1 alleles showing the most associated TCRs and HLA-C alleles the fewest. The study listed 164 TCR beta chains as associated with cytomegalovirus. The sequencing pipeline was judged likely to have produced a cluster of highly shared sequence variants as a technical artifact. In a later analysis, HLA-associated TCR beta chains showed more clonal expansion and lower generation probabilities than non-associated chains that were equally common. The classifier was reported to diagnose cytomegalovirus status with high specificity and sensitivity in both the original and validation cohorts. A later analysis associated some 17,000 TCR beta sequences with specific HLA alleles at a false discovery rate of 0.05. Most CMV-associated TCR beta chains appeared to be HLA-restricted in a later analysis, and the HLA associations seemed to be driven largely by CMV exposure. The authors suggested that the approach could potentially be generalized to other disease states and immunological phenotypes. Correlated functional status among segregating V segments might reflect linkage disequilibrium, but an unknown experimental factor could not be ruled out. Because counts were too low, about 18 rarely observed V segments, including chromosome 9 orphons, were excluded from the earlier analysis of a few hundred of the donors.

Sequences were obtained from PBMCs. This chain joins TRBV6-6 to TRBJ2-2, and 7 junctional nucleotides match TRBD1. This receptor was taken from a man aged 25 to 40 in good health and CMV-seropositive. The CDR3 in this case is CASSYPDRVDTGELFF. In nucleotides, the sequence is TGTGCCAGCAGTTACCCCGACAGGGTGGACACCGGGGAGCTGTTTTTT.